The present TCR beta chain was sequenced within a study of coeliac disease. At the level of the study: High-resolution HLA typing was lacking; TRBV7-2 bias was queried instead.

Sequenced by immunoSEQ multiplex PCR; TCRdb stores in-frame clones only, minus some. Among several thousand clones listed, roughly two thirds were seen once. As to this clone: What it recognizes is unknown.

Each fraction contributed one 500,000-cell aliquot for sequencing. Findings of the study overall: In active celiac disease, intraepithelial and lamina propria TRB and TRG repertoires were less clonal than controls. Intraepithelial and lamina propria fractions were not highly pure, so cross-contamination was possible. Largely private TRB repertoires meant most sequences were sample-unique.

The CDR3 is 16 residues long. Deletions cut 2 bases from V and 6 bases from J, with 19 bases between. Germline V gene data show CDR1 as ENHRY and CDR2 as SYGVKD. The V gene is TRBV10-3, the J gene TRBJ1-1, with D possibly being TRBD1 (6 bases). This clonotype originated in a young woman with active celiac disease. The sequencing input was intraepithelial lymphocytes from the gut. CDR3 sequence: CAISEGGTSAHAEAFF. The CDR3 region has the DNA TGTGCCATCAGTGAGGGGGGCACTTCTGCCCACGCTGAAGCTTTCTTT.